This passage covers 16 T cell receptor beta chains from one sample sequenced in a study of blood T cell repertoires in COVID-19. Repertoires were generated with immunoSEQ multiplex PCR, while TCRdb's copy carries only in-frame clones and drops some. The profile covers about 180,000 clones, with around 86% appearing a single time and around 8% taken by the ten largest. Input material: peripheral blood. The receptors were sampled from a woman between 70 and 85 years old with COVID-19, enrolled during active disease.

The genes are TRBV3-1 (or the pseudogene TRBV3-2) and TRBJ2-7; D may be TRBD2 (5 bases). CDR1 LGHDT and CDR2 YNNKEL come from the germline V gene (reference sequence). Between the trimmed V and J ends, which lost 4 bases and 0 bases, there was a span of 19 bases. The CDR3 consists of 17 residues. The CDR3 here is CASSPTQGLGSSYEQYF. Here the CDR3 DNA reads TGTGCCAGCAGCCCGACCCAAGGACTGGGGAGCTCCTACGAGCAGTACTTC.

The V and J genes are TRBV24-1 and TRBJ2-1; D is uncertain. V was shortened by 12 bases and J by 4 bases, with 15 bases between the two germline ends. Per germline, CDR1 KGHDR and CDR2 SFDVKD. The CDR3 extends over 13 amino acids. CDR3 sequence: CAALHHSYNEQFF. The CDR3 nucleotides are TGTGCCGCTTTACACCACAGTTACAATGAGCAGTTCTTC.

This clone was counted a few times. The chain combines TRBV7-2 with TRBJ2-3, with D unresolved. The CDR3 runs to 13 residues. V shed 3 bases and J shed 6 bases, with 10 bases lying between them. The germline V gene encodes CDR1 SGHTA and CDR2 FQGNSA. The CDR3 reads CASSLVGSDTQYF. Written as DNA, the CDR3 is TGTGCCAGCAGCTTGGTCGGGTCGGATACGCAGTATTTT. Variable domain in full (rest from reference TRBV7-2 and TRBJ2-3): GAGVSQSPSNKVTEKGKDVELRCDPISGHTALYWYRQSLGQGLEFLIYFQGNSAPDKSGLPSDRFSAERTGGSVSTLTIQRTQQEDSAVYLCASSLVGSDTQYFGPGTRLTVL.

The chain combines TRBV10-1 with TRBJ1-2; TRBD1 matches 10 bases. The junction had 12 bases not matched to a gene; V was cut back by 6 bases and J by 5 bases. This CDR3 has 16 residues. Germline CDR1 WNHNN, CDR2 SYGVQD (reference sequence). Here the CDR3 reads CASSPGIPGQGYGYTF. The CDR3 coding sequence is TGCGCCAGCAGCCCAGGGATTCCGGGACAGGGGTATGGCTACACCTTC.

The chain links TRBV3-1 (or the pseudogene TRBV3-2) to TRBJ2-6; 7 bases align to TRBD1. This CDR3 comprises 16 residues. In germline, CDR1 is LGHDT, CDR2 YNNKEL (reference sequence). After removal of 4 bases from V and 0 bases from J, the junction contained 3 bases not matched to a gene. The CDR3 region is CASSPGQSSGANVLTF. In DNA form, the CDR3 reads TGTGCCAGCAGCCCGGGACAGTCCTCTGGGGCCAACGTCCTGACTTTC.

This chain uses TRBV6-5 with TRBJ2-3, with 9 nucleotides matching TRBD2. Germline lookup yields CDR1 MNHEY and CDR2 SVGAGI. The CDR3 extends over 14 amino acids. V was pared by 5 bases and J by 2 bases, with 2 bases of the junction left unmatched. The CDR3 coding sequence is TGTGCCAGCAGTCTAGCGGGAATCACAGATACGCAGTATTTT. Residues: CASSLAGITDTQYF.

The J gene is TRBJ1-4, the V gene TRBV5-5, with D perhaps matching TRBD1 (6 bases). CDR3 length equals 16 residues. The germline CDR1 and CDR2 sequences are SGHKS and YYEKEE (reference sequence). V shed 0 bases and J shed 8 bases, with 17 bases lying between them. In nucleotides, the CDR3 is TGTGCCAGCAGCTTGGGTCGGGACAACAGGCGGGAAAAACTGTTTTTT. It codes for CASSLGRDNRREKLFF.

The chain links TRBV28 to TRBJ1-2; perhaps TRBD1 as D (6 bases). V lost 5 bases to trimming and J lost 0 bases, with 16 bases between them. This CDR3 has 16 amino acids. Germline V gene lookup returns CDR1 MDHEN and CDR2 SYDVKM. Here the CDR3 reads CASSISQGRSNYGYTF. The CDR3 nucleotides read TGTGCCAGCAGTATATCGCAGGGGCGATCTAACTATGGCTACACCTTC.

This clone was seen a handful of times. The genes are TRBV18 and TRBJ2-7, with no clear D. Germline V CDR1 and CDR2: KGHSH, LQKENI. Between the trimmed V and J ends, which lost 4 bases and 5 bases, there was a span of 12 bases. There are 13 residues in the CDR3. The CDR3 nucleotides are TGTGCCAGCTCACGGGCAGGTCAGGACGAGCAGTACTTC. It codes for CASSRAGQDEQYF.

V gene TRBV6-1 combines with J gene TRBJ2-1; possible D gene TRBD1, 6 bases. Trimming stripped 4 bases from V and 0 bases from J, with 19 bases between. The CDR3 sequence is 18 residues long. Germline CDR1 and CDR2: MNHNS and SASEGT. The CDR3 is CASSAAIAGVSSYNEQFF. DNA for the CDR3: TGTGCCAGCAGTGCAGCAATAGCAGGGGTTAGCTCCTACAATGAGCAGTTCTTC.

The rearrangement uses TRBV5-1 and TRBJ1-1, with TRBD1 matching over 8 bases. Germline V gene lookup returns CDR1 SGHRS and CDR2 YFSETQ. This CDR3 is built from 14 residues. V was clipped by 5 bases and J by 3 bases; unmatched bases: 6. The CDR3 is CASRDGTGDTEAFF. In DNA, the CDR3 is TGCGCCAGCAGAGATGGGACAGGCGACACTGAAGCTTTCTTT.

This clone was counted a single time. V usage is TRBV3-1 (or the pseudogene TRBV3-2) and J usage is TRBJ1-2; a weak D match, TRBD1 (5 bases). The V end lost 0 bases, the J end lost 4 bases, and 18 bases lay between the germline ends. Germline assignment: CDR1 LGHDT and CDR2 YNNKEL (reference sequence). This CDR3 contains 17 residues. The CDR3 loop reads CASSQDKRGGRAYGYTF. In nucleotides, the CDR3 is TGTGCCAGCAGCCAAGATAAAAGGGGCGGGAGAGCCTATGGCTACACCTTC.

The chain combines TRBV9 with TRBJ2-5, with D perhaps TRBD2 (6 bases). This CDR3 contains 14 residues. Trimming stripped 0 bases from V and 2 bases from J, with 8 bases between. Germline V CDR1 and CDR2: SGDLS, YYNGEE. The CDR3 loop reads CASSVGSGQETQYF. The CDR3 region has the DNA TGTGCCAGCAGCGTAGGTAGCGGACAAGAGACCCAGTACTTC.

The chain is built from TRBV12-3 or TRBV12-4 and TRBJ1-2; D is uncertain. The CDR3 consists of 13 residues. V was clipped by 3 bases and J by 2 bases, with 7 bases between them. The CDR3 DNA reads TGTGCCAGCAGTTTTCAGGTCAACTATGGCTACACCTTC. Translating gives CASSFQVNYGYTF.

The CDR3 loop reads CASRKPFGTGIYEQYF. Written as DNA, the CDR3 is TGTGCCAGCAGGAAGCCGTTCGGGACAGGTATCTACGAGCAGTACTTC. The chain couples TRBV27 to TRBJ2-7, with 8 bases identical to TRBD1. The germline V gene has CDR1 MNHEY and CDR2 SMNVEV (reference sequence). The V and J ends lost 6 bases and 3 bases, in that order; junction bases with no gene match: 13. The CDR3 totals 16 residues.

The chain is built from TRBV11-2 and TRBJ2-5; 8 bases are a match to TRBD2. Trimming cost V 1 base and J 4 bases; bases outside gene matches: 11. This CDR3 spans 17 amino acids. Germline V CDR1 and CDR2: SGHAT, FQNNGV. The CDR3 bases are TGTGCCAGCAGCTTAGGAACTAGCGGTGGAGGTGGAGAGACCCAGTACTTC. Its translation: CASSLGTSGGGGETQYF.